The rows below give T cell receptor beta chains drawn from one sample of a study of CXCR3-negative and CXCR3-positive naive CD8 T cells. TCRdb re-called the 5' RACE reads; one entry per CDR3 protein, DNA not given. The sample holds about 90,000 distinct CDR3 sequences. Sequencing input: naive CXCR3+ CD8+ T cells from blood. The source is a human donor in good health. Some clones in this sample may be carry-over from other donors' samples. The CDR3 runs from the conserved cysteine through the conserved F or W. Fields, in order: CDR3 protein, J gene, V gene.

CASKLVVEQFF,TRBJ2-1,TRBV6-1
CASSSSLAGGHIEQFF,TRBJ2-1,TRBV7-9
CASRGLAGVGETQYF,TRBJ2-5,TRBV12-3/TRBV12-4
CASNTPSSSSGANVLTF,TRBJ2-6,TRBV28
CASSEYFPRSGSMTEAFF,TRBJ1-1,TRBV25-1
CASMGSSETQYF,TRBJ2-5,TRBV6-5
CSVEKQASSYNEQFF,TRBJ2-1,TRBV29-1
CASSQDWAGPNQPQHF,TRBJ1-5,TRBV4-1
CASSLLGRNEQFF,TRBJ2-1,TRBV28
CASSETNNEQFF,TRBJ2-1,TRBV25-1
CASSQDIGSSGANVLTF,TRBJ2-6,TRBV4-1
CASSLGSGGQPQHF,TRBJ1-5,TRBV19
CSVEDRGPTGELFF,TRBJ2-2,TRBV29-1
CASSTTSEQYF,TRBJ2-7,TRBV12-3/TRBV12-4
CASSVGRGVPLHF,TRBJ1-6,TRBV6-5
CASSLEDKPSYEQYF,TRBJ2-7,TRBV3-1
CASSFLGSSGFQPQHF,TRBJ1-5,TRBV28
CSGQPPSTDTQYF,TRBJ2-3,TRBV29-1
CASSLTSGQETQYF,TRBJ2-5,TRBV28
CSASRTGSYEQYF,TRBJ2-7,TRBV29-1
CSARGGGNTGELFF,TRBJ2-2,TRBV20-1
CASSLRQTMNTEAFF,TRBJ1-1,TRBV27
CASSLSLREGNYGYTF,TRBJ1-2,TRBV28
CSARDREYSPLHF,TRBJ1-6,TRBV20-1
CASSLGTGADTQYF,TRBJ2-3,TRBV28
CASSAGARGNQPQHF,TRBJ1-5,TRBV27
CASSRIFLAETYNEQFF,TRBJ2-1,TRBV28
CASSISGGSNQPQHF,TRBJ1-5,TRBV19
CASSNDRQTNTGELFF,TRBJ2-2,TRBV6-2/TRBV6-3